This is a list of T cell receptor beta chains from one sample in a study of OX40 agonist ivuxolimab in advanced cancers. TCRdb's copy holds only in-frame clones and misses some; the assay was immunoSEQ multiplex PCR. The data contain approximately 75,000 clones, roughly 90% of them singletons. Sequencing used CD4+ or CD8+ T cells sorted from blood, obtained in a trial of the OX40 agonist ivuxolimab. All receptors derive from an adult with an advanced solid tumor such as melanoma, head and neck, liver or kidney cancer. Both conserved end residues are part of each CDR3. The order of the fields is D gene, J gene, V gene, clone size, CDR3 DNA, CDR3 protein. D genes are given only for firm matches. Rows give clone size only sometimes, using once, few, many, or a class for an expanded clone.

>NA|TRBJ2-2|TRBV19|NA
TGTGCCAGTAGCCCGTTGGGGGTAACGAACACCGGGGAGCTGTTTTTT
CASSPLGVTNTGELFF
>NA|TRBJ2-7|TRBV5-1|once
TGCGCCAGCAGCGCCTCGGGGAGCTACGAGCAGTACTTC
CASSASGSYEQYF
>NA|TRBJ1-4|TRBV28|NA
TGTGCCAGCAGTCTTGGAGGGGCGATTAATGAAAAACTGTTTTTT
CASSLGGAINEKLFF
>NA|TRBJ2-7|TRBV27|NA
TGTGCCAGCAGTAAGTCCAGCGGTCCCTCCTACGAGCAGTACTTC
CASSKSSGPSYEQYF
>NA|TRBJ2-3|TRBV7-2|NA
TGTGCCAGCAGTCCCGTCAGCGGAGATACGCAGTATTTT
CASSPVSGDTQYF
>TRBD1|TRBJ2-2|TRBV29-1|NA
TGCAGCGTCCGACGACAGGGGAACACCGGGGAGCTGTTTTTT
CSVRRQGNTGELFF
>NA|TRBJ2-1|TRBV11-2|NA
TGTGCCAGCAGCTTAGGGGGTACTGGGAGCTCCTACAATGAGCAGTTCTTC
CASSLGGTGSSYNEQFF
>TRBD2|TRBJ2-3|TRBV18|NA
TGTGCCAGCTCACCACAGGAAATAGCGGGAGTAAATACGCAGTATTTT
CASSPQEIAGVNTQYF
>NA|TRBJ2-7|TRBV20-1|NA
TGCAGTGCAGCTAAAGGGGAGCAGTACTTC
CSAAKGEQYF
>TRBD1|TRBJ2-3|TRBV30|NA
TGTGCCTGGAGCTTCGGGGGACAGGGGACCGATACGCAGTATTTT
CAWSFGGQGTDTQYF